Below are 18 T cell receptor beta chains sequenced from a single sample in a study of T cells in Graves' hyperthyroidism and ophthalmopathy. The investigators amplified TCR beta CDR3 regions from RNA transcripts. First-round RT-PCR of the TCR CDR3 relied on the HTBI primer set. TCRdb used MiXCR to reprocess the multiplex PCR reads, holding one entry per CDR3 protein. The repertoire holds 620,000 or so distinct CDR3 sequences, 13% to 15% seen once, with approximately 12% in the top ten. Material: blood. The receptors come from a woman aged 50 to 60 with Graves' ophthalmopathy.

V usage is TRBV6-2 or TRBV6-3 and J usage is TRBJ2-7; D is possibly TRBD1 (5 bases). Trimming took 0 bases from V and 7 from J, leaving 34 bases between them. Germline CDR1 reads MNHEY; CDR2 reads SVGEGT. This CDR3 comprises 21 residues. CDR3 protein: CASSYSTAPLAGDSPLLEQYF. The CDR3 DNA sequence: TGTGCCAGCAGTTACTCGACCGCTCCATTAGCAGGAGACAGCCCTTTGCTTGAGCAGTACTTC.

The CDR3 coding sequence is TGTGCCAGCAGCGTGCATGGTTACAATGAGCAGTTCTTC. Protein product: CASSVHGYNEQFF. The chain employs TRBV9 and TRBJ2-1; no firm D call. The CDR3 is 13 residues long. Trimming removed 2 bases at V and 4 bases at J, with 7 bases between. The germline CDR1 and CDR2 sequences are SGDLS and YYNGEE.

V gene TRBV29-1 combines with J gene TRBJ2-3; D possibly corresponds to TRBD2 (8 bases). This CDR3 is built from 23 residues. Germline V gene data show CDR1 as SQVTM and CDR2 as ANQGSEA. Trimming removed 6 bases from V and 4 bases from J, with 44 bases in between. CDR3 in amino acids: CSVSLSVGGQDTGERESADTQYF. CDR3 DNA sequence: TGCAGCGTGTCTCTTTCAGTAGGGGGCCAAGACACCGGGGAGCGGGAGAGCGCAGATACGCAGTATTTT.

The J gene is TRBJ1-1, the V gene TRBV29-1, with D possibly being TRBD1 (5 bases). The V end was cut by 7 bases, the J end by 1 base, with 10 bases between. The CDR3 sequence is 12 residues long. Germline V gene lookup returns CDR1 SQVTM and CDR2 ANQGSEA. The CDR3 protein is CSGGRENTEAFF. CDR3 sequence (DNA): TGCAGCGGGGGACGAGAGAACACTGAAGCTTTCTTT.

This clonotype was detected many times. The V gene is TRBV20-1, the J gene TRBJ1-5; D possibly corresponds to TRBD1 (6 bases). The CDR3 runs to 17 residues. Looked up from germline, CDR1 is DFQATT and CDR2 is SNEGSKA (reference sequence). V dropped 0 bases and J dropped 2 bases, with 17 bases sitting between them. As DNA, the CDR3 is TGCAGTGCTAGAGACCCCTCAGGGGTTAACGGCAATCAGCCCCAGCATTTT. Translated, it gives CSARDPSGVNGNQPQHF.

This chain joins TRBV2 and TRBJ1-2; D might be TRBD1 (5 bases). The CDR3 runs 16 residues. Germline-derived CDR1 and CDR2 are SNHLY and FYNNEI. V was cut by 10 bases and J by 2 bases, with 23 bases left in between. Here the CDR3 reads CAITGGDVPGNYGYTF. CDR3 bases: TGTGCCATCACTGGGGGGGACGTACCAGGAAACTATGGCTACACCTTC.

This chain links TRBV3-1 with TRBJ2-1; D unresolved. The J call may not be correct, given that the DNA end is closer to TRBJ2-7. From germline, CDR1 is LGHDT and CDR2 YNNKEL (reference sequence). The CDR3 is 13 residues long. The DNA for the CDR3 is TGTGCCAGCAGCCAAGTAACGGGCAATGAGCAGTACTTC. It encodes CASSQVTGNEQYF.

This clonotype was counted many times. The chain couples TRBV7-2 to TRBJ2-3; D perhaps matches TRBD2 (5 bases). V dropped 5 bases and J dropped 4 bases, with 13 bases sitting between them. Germline V gene lookup returns CDR1 SGHTA and CDR2 FQGNSA. The CDR3 is made up of 14 amino acids. This CDR3 is CASSPMRAADTQYF. The CDR3 region has the DNA TGTGCCAGCAGCCCCATGCGAGCGGCAGATACGCAGTATTTT.

In this sample, this clonotype turned up many times. The chain has TRBV2 and TRBJ2-7; no clear D. The CDR3 totals 13 residues. The V end was cut by 2 bases, the J end by 3 bases, with 8 bases between. CDR1 is SNHLY, CDR2 FYNNEI, per germline. The DNA of the CDR3 is TGTGCCAGCAGTGAAACAGATTTCTACGAGCAGTACTTC. Its translation: CASSETDFYEQYF.

This clonotype has more than one count but fewer than ten. CDR3 DNA sequence: TGCAGCGCTTTCTCGACAGGGGGATTACCCTACGAGCAGTACTTC. It encodes CSAFSTGGLPYEQYF. The chain uses TRBV29-1 and TRBJ2-7, with TRBD1 matching over 9 bases. The CDR3 extends over 15 amino acids. Germline CDR1 SQVTM, CDR2 ANQGSEA. Trimming at V came to 7 bases and at J to 2 bases, leaving 12 bases not matched to a gene.

This clonotype was seen a few times. The V gene is TRBV7-9, the J gene TRBJ2-5; TRBD2 agrees at 8 bases. V was clipped by 1 base and J by 5 bases; unmatched bases: 6. This CDR3 contains 15 residues. Germline CDR1 SEHNR, CDR2 FQNEAQ (reference sequence). CDR3 protein: CASSLESGSGETQYF. The DNA of the CDR3 is TGTGCCAGCAGCTTAGAGAGCGGGAGTGGGGAGACCCAGTACTTC.

This clonotype was counted a few times. This chain uses TRBV20-1 with TRBJ2-5; possibly TRBD2 for D (6 bases). Germline V gene lookup returns CDR1 DFQATT and CDR2 SNEGSKA (reference sequence). Trimming pared 1 base from V and 7 bases from J, leaving 13 bases between. The CDR3 totals 13 residues. Here the CDR3 reads CSARVTGDGTQYF. The CDR3 DNA follows: TGCAGTGCTAGAGTAACGGGGGATGGGACCCAGTACTTC.

The sample holds many counts of this clonotype. The chain employs TRBV11-2 and TRBJ2-1; 9 bases are shared with TRBD1. This CDR3 contains 17 residues. Germline V lookup: CDR1 SGHAT, CDR2 FQNNGV. With 8 bases clipped from V and 3 bases from J, the junction kept 14 bases outside the gene matches. The CDR3 region has the DNA TGTGCCAGCGAAGATTCCGGGACAGGGAATTTCTACAATGAGCAGTTCTTC. It is translated as CASEDSGTGNFYNEQFF.

The chain is built from TRBV6-5 and TRBJ2-7; TRBD2 agrees at 7 bases. Looked up from germline, CDR1 is MNHEY and CDR2 is SVGAGI. Losses at the gene ends were 2 bases for V and 5 bases for J; bases not matched to a gene: 6. The CDR3 is 14 residues long. The CDR3 here is CASSYPGDYDEQYF. In DNA form, the CDR3 reads TGTGCCAGCAGTTACCCGGGGGACTACGACGAGCAGTACTTC.

CDR3 region: CASRTQETQYF. Here the CDR3 DNA reads TGTGCCAGCAGAACTCAAGAGACCCAGTACTTC. The gene calls are TRBV27 and TRBJ2-5, with unresolved D. The CDR3 runs to 11 residues. Germline V gives CDR1 MNHEY, CDR2 SMNVEV (reference sequence). Trimming pared 6 bases from V and 2 bases from J, leaving 4 bases between.

This clonotype came up many times. DNA of the CDR3: TGTGCCAGCAGTGAAATAGCGGGGGTCCCCCTAGCCGCGGGGGGCTCCTACAATGAGCAGTTCTTC. Protein product: CASSEIAGVPLAAGGSYNEQFF. The chain uses TRBV2 and TRBJ2-1, with 9 nucleotides matching TRBD2. Germline loops: CDR1 SNHLY, CDR2 FYNNEI. The CDR3 spans 22 residues. V shed 2 bases and J 0 bases; nucleotides not matched to a gene: 20.

This clonotype was counted ten times or more. V usage is TRBV28 and J usage is TRBJ2-1; D unresolved. Trimming pared 4 bases from V and 2 bases from J, leaving 9 bases between. There are 14 residues in the CDR3. Per germline, CDR1 MDHEN and CDR2 SYDVKM. In nucleotides, the CDR3 is TGTGCCAGCAGTTCGTTGGTTACCTACAATGAGCAGTTCTTC. This gives the protein CASSSLVTYNEQFF.

This chain uses TRBV4-2 with TRBJ2-3; the D gene is possibly TRBD1 (5 bases). This CDR3 comprises 17 residues. CDR1 and CDR2 (germline): LGHNA, YNFKEQ. Deletions cut 0 bases from V and 3 bases from J, with 16 bases between. The CDR3 reads CASSQDPAGQGTDTQYF. The CDR3 DNA sequence: TGTGCCAGCAGCCAAGACCCGGCAGGACAAGGGACAGATACGCAGTATTTT.